Listed here is a single TCR beta chain. What this receptor recognizes is not known. Being one base from a much bigger clone, this may be a read error. This specimen belongs to a study of tumor-infiltrating lymphocytes in primary liver carcinoma (dated 2017 in TCRdb). About the investigation overall: Of the five patients, three men and two women aged 30 to 69 years, four had hepatocellular carcinoma and one had combined HCC and intrahepatic cholangiocarcinoma. The five patients had tumors of stage T1-T3 N0M0, with maximum diameters ranging from 4.2 to 10 cm. Roughly 3.65 to 7.13 million productive TCRbeta reads were obtained per sample, and no significant difference in read depth was found between tissue types. TCRbeta repertoire sequencing, expression microarrays and whole-exome sequencing were combined in the study across five regions of each liver tumor, with adjacent normal tissue and blood also included. A total of 35 specimens from 5 patients underwent TCRbeta repertoire sequencing, comprising 25 tumor regions, 5 adjacent noncancerous liver tissues and 5 peripheral blood samples. Reproducibility between technical replicate repertoires was high, with correlation coefficients above 0.98 and mean shared-clone rates about 0.9.

Without any cell sorting, total RNA and DNA were co-extracted from about 20-30 mg of bulk tissue using the AllPrep DNA/RNA mini kit. Between November 2015 and March 2016, 4 or 5 patients in China with histopathologically diagnosed primary liver carcinoma had their tumors surgically resected. At the time of sampling, the patients were treatment-naive and had chronic HBV infection. Fresh tumor and adjacent tissue pieces were bisected, with one half stored in RNAlater at -80 degrees C and the other half sent for histology. TCRbeta-specific cDNA was reverse-transcribed from 500 ng total RNA using a constant-region primer and ProtoScript II reverse transcriptase. Construction of the TCRbeta libraries relied on three nested rounds of multiplex PCR, following a slightly modified ARM-PCR procedure. The first two PCR rounds used multiplex TRBV1-TRBV30 forward primers with a Cbeta reverse primer, each for roughly 10 cycles. A final 25-cycle PCR with Deep VentR polymerase added sample barcodes and Illumina adapters. Before sequencing, amplicons of 200-500 bp were purified from gel using a QIAquick gel extraction kit. The TCRbeta amplicons were sequenced with 250-bp paired-end reads on an Illumina HiSeq 2500. Per the authors' processing: Quality trimming of reads was performed with Trimmomatic v0.33, and paired reads were merged with FLASH v1.2.11 so that full CDR3 sequences could be recovered. MiGEC v1.2.1b assigned V, D and J germline segments to the rearranged TCRbeta sequences. Clonotype statistics and Shannon-Wiener diversity indices were calculated with VDJtools v1.0.0. Except for diversity analysis, only each sample's 250 most abundant clonotypes were used in subsequent analyses to reduce sampling bias. Clones were called with MiXCR by TCRdb after fastp trimmed the public reads at Q25, and only in-frame beta chains were retained. One record per CDR3 amino acid sequence lists the most common genes and DNA. The V and J calls were not made by the authors but by TCRdb's processing. Present in this sample are over 100,000 distinct CDR3 sequences, 55% to 70% of which were seen just once. 8.1% of the sample lies in the top ten.

Here is what the overall study found, with its caveats: Compared with blood, tumors had a significantly larger share of the repertoire taken up by the top 250 clones (p = 0.039). Repertoire overlap was higher between tumor regions (mean about 36%) than tumor-adjacent (approximately 17%) or tumor-blood (14%) pairs, consistent with antigen-driven expansion. Only the TCR beta chain was sequenced, so true repertoire diversity is likely underestimated because unpaired alpha chains were not captured. Since the samples were bulk and unsorted, there was no way to compare CD4+ and CD8+ T cell repertoires. The study included only four or five patients, and the authors note findings should be validated in a larger study.

According to the germline V gene, CDR1 reads MDHEN and CDR2 reads SYDVKM. V lost 2 bases and J lost 6 bases; the stretch between them is 17 bases long. The cysteine opens and the phenylalanine closes a CDR3 of 16 amino acids. Only CDR3 DNA is held: 48 bases, read in frame from base 1. This clonotype was obtained from an older woman with primary liver carcinoma and hepatitis B virus infection. The chain couples TRBV28 to TRBJ2-1, with the D gene call left open. The source material was tumor-adjacent normal liver tissue. The DNA sequence follows: TGTGCCAGCAGTTTACAAGGGCGTAGGAGAGGCAATGAGCAGTTCTTC. This yields the protein CASSLQGRRRGNEQFF.